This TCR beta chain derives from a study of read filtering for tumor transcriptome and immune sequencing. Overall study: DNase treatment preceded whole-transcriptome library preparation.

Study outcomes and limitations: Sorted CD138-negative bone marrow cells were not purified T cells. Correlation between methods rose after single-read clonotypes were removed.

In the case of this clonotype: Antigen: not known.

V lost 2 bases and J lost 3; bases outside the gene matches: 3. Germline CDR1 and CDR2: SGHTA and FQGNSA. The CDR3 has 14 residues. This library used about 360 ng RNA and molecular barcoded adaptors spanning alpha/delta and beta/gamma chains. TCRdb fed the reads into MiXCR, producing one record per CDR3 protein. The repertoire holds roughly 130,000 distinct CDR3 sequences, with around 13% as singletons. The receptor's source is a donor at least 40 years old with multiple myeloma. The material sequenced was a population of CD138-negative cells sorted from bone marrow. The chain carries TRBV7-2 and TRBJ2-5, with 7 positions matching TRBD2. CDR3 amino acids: CASSLWTREETQYF. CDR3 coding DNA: TGTGCCAGCAGCTTATGGACTAGAGAAGAGACCCAGTACTTC.